This T cell receptor (beta chain) was observed in a study of T cell responses to AZD1222 COVID-19 vaccine (dated by TCRdb to the early 2020s). In terms of the full investigation: AZD1222 recipients whose second dose came at about 4 weeks and those whose second dose came at about 12 weeks were combined into one group, since spike-specific TCR depth and breadth did not differ between the two schedules. TCR sequencing was performed for fewer than 250 trial participants, of whom 207 were given two doses of AZD1222 and around 25 were given two doses of MenACWY control vaccine. Trial participants were enrolled into age subgroups of 18-55, 56-69 and 70-plus years, which contained about 150, 28 and 57 TCR-sequenced participants, respectively. Results the study describes overall, beyond this receptor: No day 14 peak-response samples were available, so repertoires were characterized only after the peak T cell response. The 56-69-year group was small, and its depth increase did not reach significance, likely because of low power. Reportedly, close to half of the unique spike-specific TCRs recognized epitopes lying outside the regions that are mutated in the B.1.351 and B.1.1.7 variants. Only a handful of AZD1222 recipients were SARS-CoV-2 seropositive at baseline, limiting conclusions about previously exposed vaccinees. Participants were mostly white British, with more females than males. The authors suggested clonal diversity may have been underestimated. The vaccine-associated CD4 TCRs covered the entire spike protein, and the dominant responses fell in regions 160-218 and 743-854. A significant rise in spike-specific TCR breadth and depth was observed after two AZD1222 doses relative to day 0 and relative to MenACWY recipients.

From the cysteine up to the phenylalanine, the CDR3 has a length of 11 residues. Only CDR3 DNA is held: 33 bases, read in frame from base 1. CDR1 DFQATT and CDR2 SNEGSKA were looked up in the germline V gene (reference sequence). V and J lose 3 bases and 6 bases, and a span of 8 bases separates them. The CDR3 regions of human TCRbeta chains were subjected to immunosequencing. Per the authors' processing: Repertoire TCRs were checked for matches against a reference library of SARS-CoV-2-specific TCRs that had been generated using the MIRA antigen-specificity platform. Breadth was defined as the fraction of unique TCRs that were SARS-CoV-2-associated. Depth was defined as the fraction of total T cells that were SARS-CoV-2-associated. Using the MIRA data, every spike-specific TCR was mapped to the spike region that the TCR reacted to and assigned to either a CD4 or a CD8 class. Log10-transformed breadth and depth values were compared by one-way ANOVA with Sidak's multiple comparisons tests. TCRdb re-hosts the immuneACCESS table, in-frame sequences only. Its copies lack some clones; in the studies checked, an unresolved V gene accounts for under half of them, and the cause for the rest is not known. V and J calls plus clone size are reproduced from that table; the DNA served to infer D and trimming. This sample is represented by over 150,000 clones; more than 90% of them were singletons. The top ten clonotypes cover approximately 20% of the sample.

Worth noting for this clone: The antigen it binds to is not known. Base qualities are missing; no much larger clone stands one base away.

The label giving this sample's time point can be read as: baseline before first vaccination. The vaccinee samples were drawn from two UK trials, COV001 and COV002, one of which was a single-blind randomized controlled phase 2/3 trial testing AZD1222 (ChAdOx1 nCoV-19) in healthy adults. For TCRbeta chain sequencing, PBMC samples from trial participants were taken at day 0 and at day 28 after the second dose. Sequencing used peripheral blood, obtained on day 0 of AZD1222 vaccination. This TCR was sampled from an adult in good health. The chain is encoded by TRBV20-1 joined to TRBJ1-1; no D gene is confidently identified. The CDR3 region reads CSARLVSEAFF. The nucleotide sequence reads as follows: TGCAGTGCTAGGCTTGTCTCTGAAGCTTTCTTT.